Presented here are 6 T cell receptor beta chains from one specimen sequenced in a study of blood T cell repertoires in COVID-19. TCRdb's table, derived via immunoSEQ multiplex PCR, lists solely in-frame clones and lacks some. The sample carries fewer than 15,000 clones, 80% to 90% recorded once. The sequenced sample was peripheral blood. Receptors originate from a man older than 75 with acute or convalescent COVID-19.

This rearrangement joins TRBV6-5 to TRBJ1-5; the D gene is possibly TRBD1 (6 bases). CDR1 is MNHEY and CDR2 is SVGAGI in the germline V gene. Trimming pared 6 bases from V and 0 bases from J, leaving 12 bases between. This CDR3 comprises 15 residues. CDR3 sequence reads: CASRIQGNSNQPQHF. The DNA of the CDR3 is TGTGCCAGCAGGATTCAGGGGAATAGCAATCAGCCCCAGCATTTT.

The chain recombines TRBV25-1 with TRBJ2-1; 9 positions match TRBD1. CDR3 length: 17 residues. Looked up from germline, CDR1 is MGHDK and CDR2 is SYGVNS. Trimming removed 4 bases from V and 2 bases from J; junction bases left unmatched: 9. In DNA, the CDR3 is TGTGCCAGCAGTGGACCGGGACAGGGACTCACCTACAATGAGCAGTTCTTC. It yields the protein CASSGPGQGLTYNEQFF.

In its sample, this clone was seen once. The genes are TRBV6-5 and TRBJ2-7; no reliable D call. The CDR3 contains 12 residues. Trimming left V 2 bases short and J 2 bases short, with 4 bases between. The germline gives CDR1 MNHEY, CDR2 SVGAGI. CDR3 region: CASSYTPYEQYF. CDR3 sequence (DNA): TGTGCCAGCAGTTACACACCCTACGAGCAGTACTTC.

The V call is TRBV3-1 (or the pseudogene TRBV3-2), the J call TRBJ2-6, with a tentative D call TRBD1 (5 bases). Germline V CDR1 and CDR2: LGHDT, YNNKEL (reference sequence). Trimming left V 0 bases short and J 1 base short, with 10 bases between. The CDR3 consists of 17 residues. The CDR3 loop is CASSQERSGSGANVLTF. CDR3 nucleotides: TGTGCCAGCAGCCAAGAAAGATCAGGGTCTGGGGCCAACGTCCTGACTTTC.

The CDR3 region is CAIETSGRLNEQFF. The CDR3 nucleotides are TGTGCCATTGAGACTAGCGGGAGACTGAATGAGCAGTTCTTC. The chain combines TRBV24-1 with TRBJ2-1; 12 nucleotides align to TRBD2. CDR3 size: 14 residues. Losses at the gene ends were 11 bases for V and 7 bases for J; bases not matched to a gene: 8. The germline CDR1 and CDR2 sequences are KGHDR and SFDVKD.

The chain couples TRBV10-2 to TRBJ2-7; 12 bases line up with TRBD2. Trimming removed 6 bases from V and 2 bases from J; junction bases left unmatched: 2. The CDR3 extends over 14 amino acids. Per germline, CDR1 WSHSY and CDR2 SAAADI. The CDR3 sequence: CASRTSGRAYEQYF. The CDR3 nucleotides read TGCGCCAGCAGGACTAGCGGGAGAGCCTACGAGCAGTACTTC.